These 29 T cell receptor beta chains were all obtained from the same sample, sequenced in a study of OX40 agonist ivuxolimab in advanced cancers. Profiling relied on immunoSEQ multiplex PCR, and the TCRdb table lists in-frame clones only, not all of them. The repertoire has about 31,000 clones, 85% to 95% of them found once; the top ten carry around 27%. Source: CD4+ or CD8+ T cells sorted from blood, taken in a trial of the OX40 agonist ivuxolimab. These receptors were collected from an adult with an advanced solid tumor such as melanoma, head and neck, liver or kidney cancer.

The chain links TRBV19 to TRBJ2-1; D might be TRBD1 (5 bases). CDR1 LNHDA and CDR2 SQIVND come from the germline V gene (reference sequence). The CDR3 runs to 13 residues. V lost 4 bases, J lost 3 bases, and 7 bases lay in between. CDR3 residues: CASSSDSYNEQFF. The CDR3 DNA reads TGTGCCAGTAGTAGCGACAGCTACAATGAGCAGTTCTTC.

This chain links TRBV6-5 with TRBJ2-7; 7 bases are shared with TRBD1. Per germline, CDR1 MNHEY and CDR2 SVGAGI. The trim removed 0 bases at V and 6 bases at J, leaving 8 bases unmatched. The CDR3 is 15 amino acids. The CDR3 DNA is TGTGCCAGCAGTTACTCCCTCGGGACAGTGGGCGAGCAGTACTTC. Translating it yields CASSYSLGTVGEQYF.

This clone appeared a single time. The chain couples TRBV10-3 to TRBJ2-1; D is unresolved. The CDR3 extends over 14 amino acids. Trimming took 1 base from V and 3 from J, leaving 7 bases between them. Germline CDR1 and CDR2: ENHRY and SYGVKD. CDR3 DNA: TGTGCCATCAGTGAGTGGAACCACTACAATGAGCAGTTCTTC. This gives the protein CAISEWNHYNEQFF.

CDR3 nucleotides: TGTGCCAGCAGCCCTGGGGGTTCTAATCAGCCCCAGCATTTT. It encodes CASSPGGSNQPQHF. The gene calls are TRBV9 and TRBJ1-5, with D perhaps TRBD1 (5 bases). CDR3 length: 14 amino acids. Germline CDR1 reads SGDLS; CDR2 reads YYNGEE. The germline V and J ends were trimmed by 4 bases and 4 bases, with 12 bases remaining between them.

The genes are TRBV27 and TRBJ1-5; no clear D. The CDR3 extends over 13 amino acids. Germline V lookup: CDR1 MNHEY, CDR2 SMNVEV (reference sequence). Trimming shortened V by 10 bases and J by 6 bases, and 16 bases separated the two germline ends. CDR3 DNA: TGTGCCACCTCGTTGGGCTCGGGTCAGCCCCAGCATTTT. This sequence encodes CATSLGSGQPQHF.

This chain connects TRBV27 to TRBJ1-1; D unclear. The V gene lost 3 bases and the J gene lost 5 bases, with 7 bases spanning the gap. Germline CDR1 and CDR2: MNHEY and SMNVEV (reference sequence). There are 12 residues in the CDR3. The CDR3 DNA reads as TGTGCCAGCAGTTTTACCGGGACTGAAGCTTTCTTT. Protein product: CASSFTGTEAFF.

The chain couples TRBV7-9 to TRBJ2-5; TRBD2 aligns across 12 bases. There are 15 residues in the CDR3. The V segment lost 5 bases and the J segment 4 bases; nucleotides outside the gene matches: 5. Looked up from germline, CDR1 is SEHNR and CDR2 is FQNEAQ (reference sequence). The DNA of the CDR3 is TGTGCCAGCAGCCCCGGACTAGCGGGACGAGAGACCCAGTACTTC. Protein product: CASSPGLAGRETQYF.

V and J are TRBV7-9 and TRBJ1-2; D remains ambiguous. The CDR3 contains 13 residues. In germline, CDR1 is SEHNR, CDR2 FQNEAQ (reference sequence). V gave up 3 bases and J gave up 0 bases, with 5 bases separating them. The CDR3 reads CASSLSPNYGYTF. The CDR3 nucleotides are TGTGCCAGCAGCTTGAGTCCTAACTATGGCTACACCTTC.

The chain carries TRBV5-6 and TRBJ1-4; no definite D call. Per germline, CDR1 SGHDT and CDR2 YYEEEE. Trimming took 4 bases from V and 12 from J, leaving 13 bases between them. This CDR3 spans 12 amino acids. The CDR3 protein is CASSAFFGELFF. For the CDR3, the DNA is TGTGCCAGCAGCGCGTTTTTTGGTGAACTGTTTTTT.

V and J are TRBV5-5 and TRBJ2-5; 8 bases match TRBD2. The CDR3 runs to 13 residues. Looked up from germline, CDR1 is SGHKS and CDR2 is YYEKEE (reference sequence). Trimming at V came to 4 bases and at J to 5 bases, leaving 4 bases not matched to a gene. The DNA of the CDR3 is TGTGCCAGCAGCGAACTAGCGGCGGAGACCCAGTACTTC. Amino acid sequence: CASSELAAETQYF.

The CDR3 coding sequence is TGTGCCAGTAGTACCATCGGGACAGGGTGGAGGGACGAGGCTTTCTTT. The encoded protein is CASSTIGTGWRDEAFF. This chain connects TRBV19 to TRBJ1-1; 9 bases match TRBD1. V shed 4 bases, J shed 11 bases, and the junction held 17 bases outside the gene matches. Germline V gene lookup returns CDR1 LNHDA and CDR2 SQIVND (reference sequence). The CDR3 covers 16 residues.

The table lists this clone with a count of one. The genes are TRBV13 and TRBJ2-3; 8 nucleotides line up with TRBD2. V lost 8 bases and J lost 4; bases outside the gene matches: 11. Germline-derived CDR1 and CDR2 are PRHDT and FYEKMQ (reference sequence). The CDR3 is made up of 15 amino acids. CDR3 nucleotides: TGTGCCAGCGTGACTAGCGTTTCGTTCGCAGATACGCAGTATTTT. It specifies CASVTSVSFADTQYF.

This rearrangement joins TRBV9 to TRBJ1-2; TRBD1 agrees at 12 bases. The CDR3 consists of 17 residues. V was clipped by 0 bases and J by 5 bases; unmatched bases: 8. From germline, CDR1 is SGDLS and CDR2 YYNGEE. The CDR3 spells CASSVVPGQGAGYGYTF. The CDR3, as DNA: TGTGCCAGCAGCGTAGTTCCGGGACAGGGGGCGGGTTATGGCTACACCTTC.

The rearrangement joins TRBV7-3 to TRBJ2-3, with TRBD1 identical over 7 bases. V dropped 2 bases and J dropped 2; count of bases not matched to a gene: 4. Germline loops: CDR1 SGHTA, CDR2 FQGTGA. This CDR3 is built from 15 residues. The CDR3 DNA reads as TGTGCCAGCAGCTTACAGGGGGACCTCACAGATACGCAGTATTTT. This codes for CASSLQGDLTDTQYF.

J is TRBJ2-5 and V is TRBV5-4, with D perhaps TRBD1 (5 bases). The J call is in doubt because the DNA end fits TRBJ2-7 better. Germline V gene data show CDR1 as SGHNT and CDR2 as YYREEE (reference sequence). This CDR3 is built from 14 residues. The CDR3 reads CASSLVTGAYEQYF. CDR3 DNA sequence: TGTGCCAGCAGCTTGGTAACAGGAGCCTACGAGCAGTACTTC.

The CDR3 DNA sequence: TGTGCCAGCAGCGAGCAGGGCCTCGGCAATCAGCCCCAGCATTTT. Protein: CASSEQGLGNQPQHF. This chain links TRBV28 with TRBJ1-5; D is possibly TRBD1 (5 bases). CDR1 and CDR2 from the germline V gene are MDHEN and SYDVKM. Trimming shortened V by 6 bases and J by 2 bases, and 14 bases separated the two germline ends. The length of the CDR3 is 15 residues.

The chain recombines TRBV2 with TRBJ2-7; D may be TRBD1 (7 bases). V was trimmed by 4 bases and J by 12 bases, leaving 16 bases between them. The germline V gene has CDR1 SNHLY and CDR2 FYNNEI. The CDR3 contains 12 residues. The CDR3 sequence is CASSARRGELYF. The CDR3 DNA sequence: TGTGCCAGCAGTGCCCGCAGGGGGGAACTGTACTTC.

The chain has TRBV5-5 and TRBJ2-7; D remains ambiguous. Germline CDR1 reads SGHKS; CDR2 reads YYEKEE (reference sequence). The CDR3 totals 12 residues. Trimming removed 2 bases at V and 2 bases at J, with 5 bases between. The chain's CDR3 is CASSFTTYEQYF. CDR3 DNA: TGTGCCAGCAGCTTCACTACCTACGAGCAGTACTTC. The variable domain in full, completed from reference TRBV5-5 and TRBJ2-7, reads DAGVTQSPTHLIKTRGQQVTLRCSPISGHKSVSWYQQVLGQGPQFIFQYYEKEERGRGNFPDRFSARQFPNYSSELNVNALLLGDSALYLCASSFTTYEQYFGPGTRLTVT.

The chain combines TRBV11-2 with TRBJ2-7; D gene uncertain. Per germline, CDR1 SGHAT and CDR2 FQNNGV. Trimming cost V 2 bases and J 0 bases, with 11 bases left between them. This CDR3 is built from 15 residues. CDR3 protein: CASSLIGPYSYEQYF. Here the CDR3 DNA reads TGTGCCAGCAGCTTAATAGGTCCCTACTCCTACGAGCAGTACTTC.

The CDR3 coding sequence is TGTGCCAGCAGTTTTCTACCCGCCGGCAATGAGCAGTTCTTC. This translates into CASSFLPAGNEQFF. The gene calls are TRBV27 and TRBJ2-1, with D hard to call. V gave up 3 bases and J gave up 6 bases, with 12 bases separating them. The CDR3 runs 14 residues. The germline gives CDR1 MNHEY, CDR2 SMNVEV (reference sequence).

The CDR3 coding sequence is TGTGCCAGCTCACCACCGGACGGGGAATCGTACAATGAGCAGTTCTTC. Protein product: CASSPPDGESYNEQFF. The V gene is TRBV18, the J gene TRBJ2-1; D is perhaps TRBD2 (5 bases). V was clipped by 0 bases and J by 4 bases, with 13 bases between them. Germline loops: CDR1 KGHSH, CDR2 LQKENI. The CDR3 runs 16 residues.

A single count supports this clone. The J gene is TRBJ1-2, the V gene TRBV11-2, with TRBD1 matching 8 bases. This CDR3 comprises 15 residues. The trim removed 2 bases at V and 3 bases at J, leaving 5 bases unmatched. Per the germline V gene, CDR1 is SGHAT and CDR2 is FQNNGV. The DNA of the CDR3 is TGTGCCAGCAGCTTAATACAGGGGGAGGACTATGGCTACACCTTC. Its protein product is CASSLIQGEDYGYTF.

J is TRBJ2-2 and V is TRBV10-3, with 9 bases aligning to TRBD2. This CDR3 is 15 amino acids long. V was clipped by 5 bases and J by 7 bases; unmatched bases: 8. Germline CDR1 ENHRY, CDR2 SYGVKD. This CDR3 reads CAISLAGIVVGELFF. The CDR3 DNA is TGTGCCATCAGTCTAGCGGGAATAGTTGTCGGGGAGCTGTTTTTT.

This clone was detected once. The rearrangement uses TRBV28 and TRBJ1-5; D unresolved. The CDR3 loop spans 13 amino acids. Germline CDR1 MDHEN, CDR2 SYDVKM. The V end was cut by 2 bases, the J end by 4 bases, with 6 bases between. In DNA form, the CDR3 reads TGTGCCAGCAGTTTAAACCCAAATCAGCCCCAGCATTTT. Protein product: CASSLNPNQPQHF.

The chain employs TRBV7-9 and TRBJ2-1, with a tentative D call TRBD1 (7 bases). V was trimmed by 3 bases and J by 8 bases, leaving 23 bases between them. Germline assignment: CDR1 SEHNR and CDR2 FQNEAQ (reference sequence). This CDR3 is built from 17 residues. The CDR3 sequence: CASSFSAGQGVYHEQFF. CDR3 in DNA: TGTGCCAGCAGCTTCTCCGCGGGGCAGGGGGTGTACCATGAGCAGTTCTTC.

The rearrangement joins TRBV9 to TRBJ2-2; the match to TRBD2 covers 9 bases. This CDR3 comprises 18 residues. Unmatched junction bases numbered 12, after V lost 5 bases and J lost 1 base. CDR1 and CDR2 from the germline V gene are SGDLS and YYNGEE. CDR3: CASRPSGGSGGNTGELFF. In DNA, the CDR3 is TGTGCCAGCAGACCCTCGGGCGGTAGCGGGGGGAACACCGGGGAGCTGTTTTTT.

V usage is TRBV5-1 and J usage is TRBJ2-7; a weak D match, TRBD2 (6 bases). CDR1 is SGHRS, CDR2 YFSETQ, per germline. V was cut by 4 bases and J by 2 bases, with 16 bases left in between. This CDR3 spans 15 amino acids. The CDR3 loop reads CASSPGGPGAYEQYF. The CDR3, as DNA: TGCGCCAGCAGCCCAGGCGGGCCGGGAGCCTACGAGCAGTACTTC.

V gene TRBV19 combines with J gene TRBJ2-3; 9 nucleotides line up with TRBD1. Germline CDR1 reads LNHDA; CDR2 reads SQIVND (reference sequence). The CDR3 is made up of 17 amino acids. V trimming: 5 bases; J trimming: 4 bases; junction bases outside the gene matches: 13. CDR3 DNA: TGTGCCAGTAGTGTGGGCCTGGGACAGGGCGTCGCAGATACGCAGTATTTT. Protein: CASSVGLGQGVADTQYF.

V usage is TRBV29-1 and J usage is TRBJ2-7; 10 bases are shared with TRBD1. V lost 6 bases and J lost 2; bases outside the gene matches: 7. The germline gives CDR1 SQVTM, CDR2 ANQGSEA. The CDR3 consists of 14 residues. The CDR3 spells CSVLGQGEAYEQYF. The CDR3 coding sequence is TGCAGCGTCCTCGGACAGGGGGAAGCCTACGAGCAGTACTTC.